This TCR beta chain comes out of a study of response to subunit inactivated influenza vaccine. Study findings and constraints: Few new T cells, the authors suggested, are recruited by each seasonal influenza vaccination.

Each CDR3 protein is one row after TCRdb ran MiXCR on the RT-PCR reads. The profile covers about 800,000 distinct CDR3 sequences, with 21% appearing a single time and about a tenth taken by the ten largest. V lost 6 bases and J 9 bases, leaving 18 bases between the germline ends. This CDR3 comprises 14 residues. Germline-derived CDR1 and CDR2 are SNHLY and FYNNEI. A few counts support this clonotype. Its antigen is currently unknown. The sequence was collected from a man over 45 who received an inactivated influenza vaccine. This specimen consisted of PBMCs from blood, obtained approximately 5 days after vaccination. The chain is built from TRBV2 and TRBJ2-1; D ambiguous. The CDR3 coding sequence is TGTGCCAGCAGGTCCGAAGGTCGATGGAGTGAGCAGTTCTTC. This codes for CASRSEGRWSEQFF.